These T cell receptor beta chains were read from a single sample in a study of post-analysis software for immune sequencing data. TCRdb itself ran the PCR reads through MiXCR, one entry per CDR3 protein. Of about 540,000 distinct CDR3 sequences listed, about a third are singletons. What was sequenced was blood. Receptors originate from a girl aged 2-17 years with multiple sclerosis. CDR3s include the opening cysteine and the closing phenylalanine or tryptophan. D genes are given only for firm matches. Rows give clone size only sometimes, using once, few, many, or a class for an expanded clone.

d_call	j_call	clone_size	v_call	cdr3_aa	cdr3_nt
TRBD1	TRBJ1-2	few	TRBV20-1	CSVDPGQVYGYTF	TGCAGTGTTGATCCGGGACAGGTGTATGGCTACACCTTC
NA	TRBJ2-3	NA	TRBV29-1	CSVNLQTDTQYF	TGCAGCGTTAATTTACAGACAGATACGCAGTATTTT
TRBD1	TRBJ2-5	NA	TRBV20-1	CSARTPGTGRQTQYF	TGCAGTGCTAGAACCCCCGGGACAGGGAGGCAGACCCAGTACTTC
TRBD1	TRBJ2-3	many	TRBV5-5	CASMGTATSTDTQYF	TGTGCCAGCATGGGGACAGCCACTAGCACAGATACGCAGTATTTT
NA	TRBJ1-1	few	TRBV4-1	CASSRPGSGNEAFF	TGCGCCAGCAGCCGCCCTGGGTCCGGTAACGAAGCTTTCTTT
TRBD2	TRBJ2-1	NA	TRBV20-1	CSASKTSGGLYNEQFF	TGCAGTGCTAGCAAAACTAGCGGGGGGCTATACAATGAGCAGTTCTTC
NA	TRBJ2-3	NA	TRBV2	CASSETSGDTQYF	TGTGCCAGCAGTGAAACCAGCGGAGATACGCAGTATTTT
TRBD2	TRBJ2-1	NA	TRBV20-1	CSARRLAGVNEQFF	TGCAGTGCTCGCCGACTAGCGGGGGTGAATGAGCAGTTCTTC
NA	TRBJ1-1	NA	TRBV15	CATSRGAGMNTEAFF	TGTGCCACCAGCAGAGGGGCAGGCATGAACACTGAAGCTTTCTTT
NA	TRBJ2-3	NA	TRBV9	CASSVEDSETDTQYF	TGTGCCAGCAGCGTAGAGGACTCAGAAACAGATACGCAGTATTTT
TRBD1	TRBJ1-1	NA	TRBV29-1	CSVEMSQGAATEAFF	TGCAGCGTTGAAATGAGTCAGGGGGCGGCCACTGAAGCTTTCTTT
NA	TRBJ1-1	NA	TRBV20-1	CSARDQTGNTEAFF	TGCAGTGCTAGAGATCAGACAGGGAACACTGAAGCTTTCTTT
NA	TRBJ2-1	many	TRBV20-1	CSARGRTGVNEQFF	TGCAGTGCTAGAGGAAGAACTGGGGTGAATGAGCAGTTCTTC
TRBD2	TRBJ2-3	NA	TRBV7-2	CASSFDVAGGPPDTQYF	TGTGCCAGCAGCTTTGACGTAGCGGGGGGGCCCCCAGATACGCAGTATTTT
NA	TRBJ1-1	NA	TRBV4-1	CASSQELRTEAFF	TGCGCCAGCAGCCAAGAACTGCGCACTGAAGCTTTCTTT
NA	TRBJ2-5	NA	TRBV7-8	CASTGRDGAGETQYF	TGTGCCAGCACCGGCCGGGACGGGGCAGGGGAGACCCAGTACTTC
NA	TRBJ2-7	few	TRBV4-1	CASSHDKEGLSEQYF	TGCGCCAGCAGCCACGACAAGGAGGGTCTAAGCGAGCAGTACTTC
NA	TRBJ1-1	NA	TRBV12-3/TRBV12-4	CASSLGWAGEAFF	TGTGCCAGCAGTTTAGGTTGGGCGGGCGAAGCTTTCTTT
NA	TRBJ2-3	few	TRBV2	CASSEDSTTDTQYF	TGTGCCAGCAGTGAGGACAGTACCACAGATACGCAGTATTTT
NA	TRBJ1-2	few	TRBV25-1	CASSDAIASGYTF	TGTGCCAGCAGTGACGCCATTGCAAGTGGCTACACCTTC
NA	TRBJ1-5	NA	TRBV20-1	CSASPGQNSNQPQHF	TGCAGTGCTAGCCCGGGACAAAACTCCAATCAGCCCCAGCATTTT
NA	TRBJ1-2	NA	TRBV20-1	CSARAPGGYTF	TGCAGTGCTAGAGCCCCAGGTGGCTACACCTTC
TRBD1	TRBJ1-2	NA	TRBV6-5	CASSGQGGYTF	TGTGCCAGCAGTGGACAGGGAGGCTACACCTTC
NA	TRBJ2-1	few	TRBV20-1	CSPEEGRFYNEQFF	TGCAGTCCCGAAGAGGGGCGGTTCTACAATGAGCAGTTCTTC
NA	TRBJ2-7	many	TRBV29-1	CSGRDSSYEQYF	TGCAGCGGACGAGACAGTTCCTACGAGCAGTACTTC
TRBD1	TRBJ2-7	NA	TRBV20-1	CSARKDRVRSYEQYF	TGCAGTGCTAGAAAGGACAGGGTAAGGTCCTACGAGCAGTACTTC
NA	TRBJ2-3	NA	TRBV20-1	CSAWDGSTDTQYF	TGCAGTGCCTGGGACGGTAGCACAGATACGCAGTATTTT
NA	TRBJ2-7	NA	TRBV7-3	CASSLNPGHEQYF	TGTGCCAGCAGCTTAAATCCAGGACACGAGCAGTACTTC
NA	TRBJ2-7	NA	TRBV10-3	CATSDPYEQYF	TGTGCCACCAGTGACCCCTACGAGCAGTACTTC
NA	TRBJ2-7	NA	TRBV29-1	CSVLGQVLGSSYEQYF	TGCAGCGTTCTCGGGCAGGTACTAGGGAGCTCCTACGAGCAGTACTTC
TRBD2	TRBJ2-2	many	TRBV5-1	CASSLDGGASTGELFF	TGCGCCAGCAGCTTGGACGGGGGGGCGAGTACCGGGGAGCTGTTTTTT
TRBD2	TRBJ2-1	few	TRBV5-1	CASSLAQTSGGGEQFF	TGCGCCAGCAGCTTGGCCCAGACTAGCGGAGGTGGTGAGCAGTTCTTC
TRBD1	TRBJ2-5	NA	TRBV13	CASSRTGAETQYF	TGTGCCAGCAGCCGGACAGGGGCCGAGACCCAGTACTTC
NA	TRBJ1-1	once	TRBV12-3/TRBV12-4	CASSRQVGGTEAFF	TGTGCCAGCAGTCGACAGGTCGGGGGCACTGAAGCTTTCTTT
NA	TRBJ1-5	few	TRBV11-2	CASSLDGRASQPQHF	TGTGCCAGCAGCTTAGACGGAAGGGCAAGTCAGCCCCAGCATTTT
NA	TRBJ1-4	NA	TRBV11-1	CASSSGEKLFF	TGTGCCAGCAGTTCTGGTGAAAAACTGTTTTTT
TRBD1	TRBJ2-5	NA	TRBV6-2/TRBV6-3	CASSSGNRGRRETQYF	TGTGCCAGCAGTTCGGGGAACAGGGGGCGACGAGAGACCCAGTACTTC
TRBD1	TRBJ1-5	few	TRBV6-2/TRBV6-3	CASSYPDRGGGNQPQHF	TGTGCCAGCAGTTACCCCGACAGGGGTGGAGGCAATCAGCCCCAGCATTTT
NA	TRBJ1-5	few	TRBV7-9	CASSLVGNTNQPQHF	TGTGCCAGCAGCTTAGTGGGAAATACCAATCAGCCCCAGCATTTT
TRBD2	TRBJ2-1	NA	TRBV6-6	CASRQGLAGTNEQFF	TGTGCCAGCAGACAGGGACTAGCAGGGACGAATGAGCAGTTCTTC
TRBD2	TRBJ2-3	NA	TRBV5-1	CASSAGLAGGVITDTQYF	TGCGCCAGCAGCGCGGGACTAGCGGGGGGGGTTATCACAGATACGCAGTATTTT
NA	TRBJ2-5	NA	TRBV12-3/TRBV12-4	CASSVDSAETQYF	TGTGCCAGCAGTGTCGACAGCGCCGAGACCCAGTACTTC
TRBD1	TRBJ1-2	NA	TRBV5-1	CASSPFLGQGTSYGYTF	TGCGCCAGCAGCCCGTTTCTGGGACAGGGGACCTCCTATGGCTACACCTTC
NA	TRBJ1-1	NA	TRBV4-1	CASSQAGAGVTEAFF	TGCGCCAGCAGCCAAGCTGGTGCGGGGGTCACTGAAGCTTTCTTT
NA	TRBJ2-1	NA	TRBV28	CASRGRDGSFTEQFF	TGTGCCAGCAGGGGCCGGGACGGGTCTTTCACTGAGCAGTTCTTC
TRBD2	TRBJ2-1	few	TRBV4-1	CASSQTGGTYNEQFF	TGCGCCAGCAGCCAAACGGGGGGTACCTACAATGAGCAGTTCTTC
NA	TRBJ2-1	few	TRBV2	CASSEEYNEQFF	TGTGCCAGCAGTGAGGAATACAATGAGCAGTTCTTC
TRBD2	TRBJ2-3	NA	TRBV7-2	CASSFIAGFTDTQYF	TGTGCCAGCAGCTTTATAGCGGGGTTTACAGATACGCAGTATTTT
TRBD1	TRBJ1-6	NA	TRBV7-9	CASSSGTGGNSPLHF	TGTGCCAGCAGCTCCGGGACAGGGGGCAACTCACCCCTCCACTTT